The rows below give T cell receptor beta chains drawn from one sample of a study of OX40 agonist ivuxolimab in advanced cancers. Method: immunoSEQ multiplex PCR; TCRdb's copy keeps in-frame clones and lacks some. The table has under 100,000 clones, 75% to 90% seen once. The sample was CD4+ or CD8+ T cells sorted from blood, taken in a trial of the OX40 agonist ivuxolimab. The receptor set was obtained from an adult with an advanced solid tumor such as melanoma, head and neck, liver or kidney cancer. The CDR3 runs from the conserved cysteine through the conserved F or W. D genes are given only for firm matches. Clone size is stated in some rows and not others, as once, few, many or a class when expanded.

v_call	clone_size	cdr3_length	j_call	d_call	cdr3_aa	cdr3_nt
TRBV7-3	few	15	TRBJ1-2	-	CASSLDRGQHYGYTF	TGTGCCAGCAGCCTCGATCGAGGGCAGCACTATGGCTACACCTTC
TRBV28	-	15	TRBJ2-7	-	CASRPWSSRTYEQYF	TGTGCCAGCAGGCCATGGTCTAGCCGAACCTACGAGCAGTACTTC
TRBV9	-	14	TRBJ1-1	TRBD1	CASSSGTGYTEAFF	TGTGCCAGCAGCTCCGGGACAGGGTACACTGAAGCTTTCTTT
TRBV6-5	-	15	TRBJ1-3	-	CASSYRARFGNTIYF	TGTGCCAGCAGTTACAGGGCCCGTTTTGGAAACACCATATATTTT
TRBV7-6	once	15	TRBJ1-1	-	CASSPTGTENTEAFF	TGTGCCAGCAGCCCCACAGGGACGGAGAACACTGAAGCTTTCTTT
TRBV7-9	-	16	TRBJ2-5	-	CASSLYKPGQLETQYF	TGTGCCAGCAGCTTATACAAGCCGGGTCAGTTGGAGACCCAGTACTTC
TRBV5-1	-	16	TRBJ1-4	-	CASSSRTAATNEKLFF	TGCGCCAGCAGCTCCAGGACGGCTGCAACTAATGAAAAACTGTTTTTT
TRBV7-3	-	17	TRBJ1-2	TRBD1	CASSPSTGTPGLGGYTF	TGTGCCAGCAGCCCCTCGACAGGGACACCAGGACTGGGCGGCTACACCTTC
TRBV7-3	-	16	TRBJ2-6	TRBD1	CASSPGQFSGANVLTF	TGTGCCAGCAGCCCGGGACAGTTCTCTGGGGCCAACGTCCTGACTTTC
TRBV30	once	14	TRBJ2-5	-	CAWSTGGREETQYF	TGTGCCTGGAGTACCGGGGGTCGGGAGGAGACCCAGTACTTC
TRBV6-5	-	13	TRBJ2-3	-	CASTTDFGDTQYF	TGTGCCAGCACTACTGACTTTGGAGATACGCAGTATTTT
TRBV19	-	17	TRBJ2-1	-	CASSILTGTPSYNEQFF	TGTGCCAGTAGTATACTAACCGGGACTCCCTCCTACAATGAGCAGTTCTTC
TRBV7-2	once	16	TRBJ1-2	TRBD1	CASSPDRGRFSYGYTF	TGTGCCAGCAGCCCGGACAGGGGGCGATTCAGCTATGGCTACACCTTC
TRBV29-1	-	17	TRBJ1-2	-	CSVGSGGPYTTNYGYTF	TGCAGCGTTGGATCGGGGGGGCCATACACTACTAACTATGGCTACACCTTC
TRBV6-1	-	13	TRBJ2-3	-	CASSEGWADTPYF	TGTGCCAGCAGTGAAGGTTGGGCAGACACCCCGTATTTT
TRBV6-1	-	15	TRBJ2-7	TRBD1	CASSAPGQGDVEQYF	TGTGCCAGCAGCGCACCGGGACAGGGGGATGTAGAGCAGTACTTC
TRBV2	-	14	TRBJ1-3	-	CATKRDLSGNTIYF	TGTGCCACCAAAAGGGACCTCTCTGGAAACACCATATATTTT
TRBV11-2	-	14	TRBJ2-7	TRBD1	CASSFRQGKREQYF	TGTGCCAGCAGCTTTAGACAGGGTAAACGCGAGCAGTACTTC
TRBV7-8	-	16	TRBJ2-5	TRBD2	CASSLFGGGNQETQYF	TGTGCCAGCAGCTTATTTGGCGGGGGGAATCAAGAGACCCAGTACTTC
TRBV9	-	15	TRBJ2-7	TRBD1	CASSITGTGWDEQYF	TGTGCCAGCAGTATTACCGGGACAGGTTGGGACGAGCAGTACTTC
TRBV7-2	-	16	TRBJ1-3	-	CASSLRTATSGNTIYF	TGTGCCAGCAGCTTAAGGACGGCCACCTCTGGAAACACCATATATTTT
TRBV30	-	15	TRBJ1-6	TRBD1	CAWRLPGQLNSPLHF	TGTGCCTGGAGGCTTCCGGGACAGCTCAATTCACCCCTCCACTTT
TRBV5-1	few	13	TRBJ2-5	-	CASSLSLGETQYF	TGCGCCAGCAGCTTAAGCCTGGGCGAGACCCAGTACTTC
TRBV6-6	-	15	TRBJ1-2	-	CASSYSGILNYGYTF	TGTGCCAGCAGTTACTCGGGAATTCTTAACTATGGCTACACCTTC
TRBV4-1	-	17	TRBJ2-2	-	CASSQDLRGAPDGELFF	TGCGCCAGCAGCCAAGATCTCCGGGGGGCCCCCGACGGGGAGCTGTTTTTT
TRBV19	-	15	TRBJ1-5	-	CASSINRLGNQPQHF	TGTGCCAGTAGTATAAACAGACTGGGCAATCAGCCCCAGCATTTT
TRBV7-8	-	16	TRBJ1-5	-	CASSLGGGRMDQPQHF	TGTGCCAGCAGCTTAGGCGGGGGGCGCATGGATCAGCCCCAGCATTTT
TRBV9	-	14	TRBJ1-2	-	CASSVDRPREVYTF	TGTGCCAGCAGCGTAGACAGGCCTAGAGAGGTGTACACCTTC
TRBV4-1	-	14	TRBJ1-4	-	CASSQAGEVEKLFF	TGCGCCAGCAGCCAAGCAGGGGAGGTTGAAAAACTGTTTTTT
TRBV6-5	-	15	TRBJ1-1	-	CASTRTGVRAAEAFF	TGTGCCAGCACCCGAACAGGAGTTCGAGCTGCTGAAGCTTTCTTT
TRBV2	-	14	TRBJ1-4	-	CASSPTGTNEKLFF	TGTGCCAGCAGTCCAACCGGGACTAATGAAAAACTGTTTTTT
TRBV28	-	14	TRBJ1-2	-	CASSLAAAQNGYTF	TGTGCCAGCAGTTTAGCCGCCGCTCAAAATGGCTACACCTTC
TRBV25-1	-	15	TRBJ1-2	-	CASSEHRRPFYGYTF	TGTGCCAGCAGTGAACACCGGAGACCCTTCTATGGCTACACCTTC
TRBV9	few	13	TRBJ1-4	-	CASSEAGNEKLFF	TGTGCCAGCAGCGAAGCCGGGAATGAAAAACTGTTTTTT
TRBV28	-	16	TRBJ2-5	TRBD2	CASSPLSGGGLETQYF	TGTGCCAGCAGTCCATTGTCTGGCGGGGGTTTAGAGACCCAGTACTTC
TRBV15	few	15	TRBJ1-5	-	CATSRGDTSNQPQHF	TGTGCCACGAGCAGGGGCGACACTTCCAATCAGCCCCAGCATTTT
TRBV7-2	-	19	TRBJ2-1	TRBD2	CASSRTGTSGGALYNEQFF	TGTGCCAGCAGCCGTACCGGGACTAGCGGGGGGGCTCTCTACAATGAGCAGTTCTTC
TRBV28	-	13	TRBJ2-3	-	CAMQGRVTDTQYF	TGTGCCATGCAGGGCAGGGTCACAGATACGCAGTATTTT
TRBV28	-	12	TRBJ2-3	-	CASSPVERAQYF	TGTGCCAGCAGTCCAGTTGAGCGCGCGCAGTATTTT
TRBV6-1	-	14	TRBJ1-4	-	CASSVETADEKLFF	TGTGCCAGCAGTGTGGAGACAGCGGATGAAAAACTGTTTTTT
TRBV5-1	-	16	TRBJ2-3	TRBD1	CASSLQGAGDTDTQYF	TGCGCCAGCAGCTTACAGGGGGCAGGAGACACAGATACGCAGTATTTT
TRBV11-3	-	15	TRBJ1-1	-	CASSLDHGRDTEAFF	TGTGCCAGCAGCTTAGATCACGGTAGGGACACTGAAGCTTTCTTT
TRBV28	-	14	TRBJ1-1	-	CASSLQGGMTEAFF	TGTGCCAGCAGTCTACAGGGTGGAATGACTGAAGCTTTCTTT
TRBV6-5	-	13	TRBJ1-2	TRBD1	CASSQGTAGSYTF	TGTGCCAGCAGCCAGGGGACAGCTGGGAGCTACACCTTC
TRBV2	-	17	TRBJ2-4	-	CASYPGGDLLAKNIQYF	TGTGCCAGCTACCCCGGGGGAGACCTTCTAGCCAAAAACATTCAGTACTTC
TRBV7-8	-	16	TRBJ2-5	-	CASSLVHRTDQETQYF	TGTGCCAGCAGCTTAGTCCACCGGACAGACCAAGAGACCCAGTACTTC
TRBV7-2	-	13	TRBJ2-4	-	CASSLASGGGQIF	TGTGCCAGCAGCCTCGCCTCGGGCGGGGGACAGATTTTC
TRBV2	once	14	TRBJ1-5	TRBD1	CASSFQGANQPQHF	TGTGCCAGCAGCTTCCAGGGGGCTAACCAGCCCCAGCATTTT
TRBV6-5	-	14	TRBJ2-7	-	CASSYSSRSYEQYF	TGTGCCAGCAGTTACTCGAGCAGATCCTACGAGCAGTACTTC
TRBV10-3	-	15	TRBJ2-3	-	CAISDTGDLTDTQYF	TGTGCCATCAGTGATACGGGGGATCTGACAGATACGCAGTATTTT
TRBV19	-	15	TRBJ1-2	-	CASSRAGAAEDGYTF	TGTGCCAGTAGTCGGGCAGGGGCCGCTGAAGATGGCTACACCTTC
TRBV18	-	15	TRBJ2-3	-	CASSPMGPLSDTQYF	TGTGCCAGCTCACCAATGGGTCCCCTCTCAGATACGCAGTATTTT